Here is one TCR beta chain with its context. One base away lies a much larger clone, so this may be a sequencing read error. Germline V CDR1 and CDR2: MNHEY, SMNVEV (reference sequence). CDR3 length equals 13 residues. MiXCR, applied by TCRdb to the 5' RACE reads, yields one record per CDR3 protein. The sample yields a few hundred thousand distinct CDR3 sequences, about 8% seen once. The data derive from a study of identical twins. These data were likewise used in another study, on yellow fever vaccine responses in identical twins.

The sample comprised CD8+ T cells sorted from blood. The chain couples TRBV27 to TRBJ2-7, with 7 bases that match TRBD2. This TCR was sampled from a woman in her late teens or twenties in good health. CDR3 loop: CASSLREGYEQNF. As DNA, the CDR3 is TGTGCCAGCAGTTTGAGGGAGGGGTACGAGCAGAACTTC.